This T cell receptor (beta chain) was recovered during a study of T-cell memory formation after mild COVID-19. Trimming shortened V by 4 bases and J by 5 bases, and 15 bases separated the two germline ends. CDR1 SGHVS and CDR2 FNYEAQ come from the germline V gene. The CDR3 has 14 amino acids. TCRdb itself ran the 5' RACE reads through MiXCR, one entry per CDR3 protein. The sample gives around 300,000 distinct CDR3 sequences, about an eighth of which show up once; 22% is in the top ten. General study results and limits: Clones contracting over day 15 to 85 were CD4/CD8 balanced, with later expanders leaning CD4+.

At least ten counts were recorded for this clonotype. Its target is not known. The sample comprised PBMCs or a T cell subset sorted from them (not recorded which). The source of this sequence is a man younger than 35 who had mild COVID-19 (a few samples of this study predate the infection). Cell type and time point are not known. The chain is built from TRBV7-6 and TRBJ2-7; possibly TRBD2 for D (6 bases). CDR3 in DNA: TGTGCCAGCAGCTCAGTTCGGGGGTACCACGAGCAGTACTTC. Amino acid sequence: CASSSVRGYHEQYF.